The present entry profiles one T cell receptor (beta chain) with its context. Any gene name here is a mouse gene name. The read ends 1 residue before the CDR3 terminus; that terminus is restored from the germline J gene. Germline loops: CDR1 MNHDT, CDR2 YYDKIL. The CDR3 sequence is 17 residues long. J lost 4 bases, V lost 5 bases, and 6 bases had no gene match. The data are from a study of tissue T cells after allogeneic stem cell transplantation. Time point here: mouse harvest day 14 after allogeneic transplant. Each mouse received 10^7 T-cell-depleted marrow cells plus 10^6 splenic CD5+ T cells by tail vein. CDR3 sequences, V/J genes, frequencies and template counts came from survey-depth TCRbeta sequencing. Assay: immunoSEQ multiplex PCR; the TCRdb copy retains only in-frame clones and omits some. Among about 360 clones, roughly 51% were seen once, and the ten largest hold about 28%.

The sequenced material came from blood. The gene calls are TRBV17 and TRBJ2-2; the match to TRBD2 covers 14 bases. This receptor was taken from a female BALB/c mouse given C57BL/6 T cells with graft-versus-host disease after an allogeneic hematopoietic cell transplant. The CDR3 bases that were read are TGTGCTAGCAGTTCCGGGACTGGGGGGGCGCTCACCGGGCAGCTCTAC. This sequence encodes CASSSGTGGALTGQLY. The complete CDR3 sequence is CASSSGTGGALTGQLYF.